This entry is about one T cell receptor beta chain. Per the study methods: Nucleated cell counts were estimated from reference gene primer amplification. Produced via immunoSEQ multiplex PCR; TCRdb's table is partial and in-frame only. That table is the source of V, J and clone size, and D and trimming were worked out from the DNA. The sample includes around 190,000 clones, approximately 90% of them seen just once. The data were taken from a study of blood T cell repertoires in COVID-19. The overall study: There were acute and convalescent COVID-19 samples, and they came from the United States, Italy and Spain. The cDNA or gDNA used as material had been derived from T cells, B-cell-depleted T cells, or PBMCs.

With 5 bases clipped from V and 6 bases from J, the junction kept 8 bases outside the gene matches. Germline V gives CDR1 MDHEN, CDR2 SYDVKM. The CDR3 length is 14 residues. This TCR was recovered from a man aged 25 to 40 with acute or convalescent COVID-19. Sequencing was performed on peripheral blood. The chain joins TRBV28 to TRBJ1-1; TRBD1 matches 8 bases. Here the CDR3 DNA reads TGTGCCAGCAGTGACAACAGGGGGACGGCTGAAGCTTTCTTT. This translates into CASSDNRGTAEAFF. Full variable domain (outside the CDR3, taken from reference TRBV28 and TRBJ1-1): DVKVTQSSRYLVKRTGEKVFLECVQDMDHENMFWYRQDPGLGLRLIYFSYDVKMKEKGDIPEGYSVSREKKERFSLILESASTNQTSMYLCASSDNRGTAEAFFGQGTRLTVV.